Following are 29 T cell receptor beta chains from one sample sequenced in a study of human T cells and chemical hapten exposure. Time point described: healthy volunteer bleed at 6 weeks. Before extraction, the whole blood was not fractionated, and total RNA was taken from it. TCRdb re-derived calls from the RACE reads in MiXCR, one entry per CDR3 protein. The data contain more than 35,000 distinct CDR3 sequences, 3.5% to 4% of them singletons. Specimen: whole blood. These receptor sequences come from a human donor in good health. Some clones in this sample may be carry-over from other donors' samples.

The genes are TRBV6-5 and TRBJ2-1; the D gene could be TRBD1 or TRBD2 (5 bases each). Germline CDR1 is MNHEY and CDR2 is SVGAGI. This CDR3 is built from 15 residues. The V end was cut by 2 bases, the J end by 8 bases, with 16 bases between. In DNA form, the CDR3 reads TGTGCCAGCAGTTACCAGGGCTGGAGGTTTGATGAGCAGTTCTTC. It is translated as CASSYQGWRFDEQFF.

This clonotype was detected ten times or more. The chain combines TRBV11-2 with TRBJ2-1, with TRBD1 identical over 7 bases. Per the germline V gene, CDR1 is SGHAT and CDR2 is FQNNGV. This CDR3 comprises 12 residues. Trimming took 7 bases from V and 6 from J; bases not matched to a gene: 3. The CDR3 here is CASTGTVNEQFF. The CDR3 DNA sequence: TGTGCCAGCACAGGGACAGTCAATGAGCAGTTCTTC.

The table lists this clonotype with many counts. The chain links TRBV29-1 to TRBJ1-1, with 8 bases fitting TRBD1. Germline assignment: CDR1 SQVTM and CDR2 ANQGSEA. This CDR3 spans 15 amino acids. J lost 9 bases, V lost 3 bases, and 15 bases had no gene match. This CDR3 reads CSVDGDRRGGSKAFF. DNA for the CDR3: TGCAGCGTTGATGGGGACAGGAGAGGGGGCTCCAAAGCTTTCTTT.

This clonotype came up many times. The V and J genes are TRBV5-1 and TRBJ1-2, with 7 bases fitting TRBD1. The CDR3 extends over 13 amino acids. With V trimmed by 5 bases and J by 3 bases, 4 bases remained unmatched. CDR1 is SGHRS, CDR2 YFSETQ, per germline. The CDR3 is CASSQGGDYGYTF. CDR3 sequence (DNA): TGCGCCAGCAGTCAGGGGGGGGACTATGGCTACACCTTC.

This clonotype was seen more than once but under ten times. The chain has TRBV10-1 and TRBJ2-3, with D hard to call. Germline CDR1 is WNHNN and CDR2 is SYGVQD (reference sequence). With 3 bases removed from V and 4 bases from J, the gap between germline ends came to 11 bases. The CDR3 has 14 amino acids. The CDR3 sequence: CASSEATQADTQYF. The CDR3 coding sequence is TGCGCCAGCAGTGAAGCTACCCAGGCAGATACGCAGTATTTT.

This clonotype was detected many times. The CDR3 coding sequence is TGTGCCAGCAGCTTCCGGGACAGGGAGCGTTACGAGCAGTACTTC. It yields the protein CASSFRDRERYEQYF. The rearrangement links TRBV21-1 to TRBJ2-7; TRBD1, the D gene given by the table, was not confirmed from the DNA. TRBV21-1 counts as a pseudogene. The CDR3 runs 15 residues.

In its sample, this clonotype was seen many times. V and J are TRBV5-4 and TRBJ2-1; 14 bases are a match to TRBD2. J was trimmed by 9 bases and V by 0 bases; bases with no gene match: 2. CDR1 and CDR2 from the germline V gene are SGHNT and YYREEE (reference sequence). This CDR3 has 15 residues. The CDR3 reads CASSLGLAGGLEQFF. CDR3 coding DNA: TGTGCCAGCAGCTTGGGACTAGCGGGAGGGCTTGAGCAGTTCTTC.

The chain joins TRBV6-2 or TRBV6-3 to TRBJ1-5; maybe TRBD1 (5 bases). The germline CDR1 and CDR2 sequences are MNHEY and SVGEGT. The germline V and J ends were trimmed by 2 bases and 5 bases, with 22 bases remaining between them. This CDR3 contains 18 residues. The CDR3 DNA follows: TGTGCCAGCAGTTACCCGTCCGGTGGGGGAGGGTTTGATCAGCCCCAGCATTTT. It yields the protein CASSYPSGGGGFDQPQHF.

This clonotype was seen more than once but under ten times. The chain employs TRBV6-5 and TRBJ1-5; tentatively, D is TRBD1 (6 bases). Trimming shortened V by 2 bases and J by 1 base, and 12 bases separated the two germline ends. The CDR3 covers 16 residues. Looked up from germline, CDR1 is MNHEY and CDR2 is SVGAGI. This CDR3 reads CASSYDDRTSNQPQHF. CDR3 in DNA: TGTGCCAGCAGTTACGACGACAGGACGAGCAATCAGCCCCAGCATTTT.

This chain links TRBV12-3 or TRBV12-4 with TRBJ1-1; D possibly corresponds to TRBD1 (6 bases). The V gene lost 5 bases and the J gene lost 2 bases, with 9 bases spanning the gap. The CDR3 extends over 13 amino acids. CDR3 sequence (DNA): TGTGCCAGCAGTATAGGGACAAACACTGAAGCTTTCTTT. Encoded protein: CASSIGTNTEAFF.

This clonotype appeared once. The V call is TRBV5-1, the J call TRBJ2-3, with TRBD2 identical over 16 bases. V lost 4 bases and J lost 6; bases outside the gene matches: 11. The CDR3 loop spans 18 amino acids. Germline V gene sequence: CDR1 SGHRS, CDR2 YFSETQ. Here the CDR3 DNA reads TGCGCCAGCAGCGTCGGGACTAGCGGGAGGGATTGGGCTGATACGCAGTATTTT. The encoded protein is CASSVGTSGRDWADTQYF.

This clonotype was observed a few times. This chain uses TRBV29-1 with TRBJ2-1, with D unclear. The CDR3 is 11 amino acids. The germline V and J ends were trimmed by 4 bases and 6 bases, with 7 bases remaining between them. The germline V gene encodes CDR1 SQVTM and CDR2 ANQGSEA. The DNA of the CDR3 is TGCAGCGTTGGTCCCGGCAATGAGCAGTTCTTC. Protein product: CSVGPGNEQFF.

At least ten counts were recorded for this clonotype. The chain employs TRBV6-6 and TRBJ1-4; no definite D call. This CDR3 contains 13 residues. The germline CDR1 and CDR2 sequences are MNHNY and SVGAGI (reference sequence). Trimming left V 4 bases short and J 10 bases short, with 13 bases between. In nucleotides, the CDR3 is TGTGCCAGCAGTTCCGAGAATAAGGGAAAACTGTTTTTT. Translating it yields CASSSENKGKLFF.

This clonotype has more than one count but fewer than ten. This chain links TRBV12-3 or TRBV12-4 with TRBJ1-1, with D possibly TRBD1 on 5 matching bases. Trimming shortened V by 3 bases and J by 0 bases, and 11 bases separated the two germline ends. CDR3 size: 15 residues. CDR3 coding DNA: TGTGCCAGCAGTTTTGGCAGGGCTTTGAACACTGAAGCTTTCTTT. Residues: CASSFGRALNTEAFF.

This clonotype was observed at least ten times. The gene calls are TRBV20-1 and TRBJ1-2; D is undetermined. Trimming stripped 3 bases from V and 2 bases from J, with 7 bases between. Germline CDR1 DFQATT, CDR2 SNEGSKA (reference sequence). The CDR3 loop spans 12 amino acids. The CDR3 DNA follows: TGCAGTGCTAGCCCGGACAACTATGGCTACACCTTC. This encodes CSASPDNYGYTF.

This clonotype was picked up many times. V is TRBV6-5 and J is TRBJ1-1; the D is unclear. The CDR3 consists of 14 residues. Germline values: CDR1 MNHEY, CDR2 SVGAGI. V was pared by 6 bases and J by 4 bases, with 15 bases between. For the CDR3, the DNA is TGTGCCAGCAGAACGACAACCCGGGGCACTGAAGCTTTCTTT. It codes for CASRTTTRGTEAFF.

Many counts were recorded for this clonotype. This chain uses TRBV5-1 with TRBJ2-3, with 11 bases identical to TRBD2. The CDR3 totals 17 residues. Unmatched junction bases numbered 11, after V lost 4 bases and J lost 4 bases. Germline V gene data show CDR1 as SGHRS and CDR2 as YFSETQ. This CDR3 is CASSHYLLAGEADTQYF. CDR3 DNA sequence: TGCGCCAGCAGCCACTACTTACTAGCGGGAGAGGCAGATACGCAGTATTTT.

This clonotype appeared a few times. This chain joins TRBV7-3 and TRBJ2-3; 14 bases align to TRBD2. CDR1 SGHTA and CDR2 FQGTGA come from the germline V gene. With V trimmed by 5 bases and J by 1 base, 5 bases remained unmatched. This CDR3 region has 17 residues. CDR3: CASSPGTSGRGTDTQYF. DNA of the CDR3: TGTGCCAGCAGCCCCGGGACTAGCGGGAGAGGCACAGATACGCAGTATTTT.

This clonotype has at least ten counts. DNA of the CDR3: TGTGCCAGCAGTTCTAACAGGAGGAAAGCTTTCTTT. The encoded protein is CASSSNRRKAFF. The rearrangement links TRBV28 to TRBJ1-1, with a weak D call TRBD1 (5 bases). The CDR3 is made up of 12 amino acids. The V end was cut by 4 bases, the J end by 9 bases, with 12 bases between. Germline V gene lookup returns CDR1 MDHEN and CDR2 SYDVKM. Combining the CDR3 with reference TRBV28 and TRBJ1-1 gives the whole variable domain DVKVTQSSRYLVKRTGEKVFLECVQDMDHENMFWYRQDPGLGLRLIYFSYDVKMKEKGDIPEGYSVSREKKERFSLILESASTNQTSMYLCASSSNRRKAFFGQGTRLTVV.

This clonotype was observed a few times. This chain links TRBV28 with TRBJ2-5; D unclear. V lost 2 bases to trimming and J lost 2 bases, with 24 bases between them. Germline CDR1 MDHEN, CDR2 SYDVKM. The CDR3 extends over 19 amino acids. This CDR3 is CASSLIRALESHLQETQYF. DNA of the CDR3: TGTGCCAGCAGTTTAATCCGAGCCCTCGAGAGCCACCTACAAGAGACCCAGTACTTC.

This clonotype was recorded many times. The gene calls are TRBV7-9 and TRBJ1-1; 8 bases are a match to TRBD1. Germline V gene data show CDR1 as SEHNR and CDR2 as FQNEAQ (reference sequence). This CDR3 has 15 residues. V gave up 5 bases and J gave up 3 bases; unmatched junction bases: 8. The CDR3 spells CASSRGLDRDTEAFF. The CDR3 DNA sequence: TGTGCCAGCAGCAGAGGCCTGGACAGGGACACTGAAGCTTTCTTT.

This clonotype showed up many times. This chain links TRBV10-3 with TRBJ2-3, with no clear D. CDR1 and CDR2 (germline): ENHRY, SYGVKD. CDR3 length: 13 amino acids. With 5 bases removed from V and 0 bases from J, the gap between germline ends came to 6 bases. As DNA, the CDR3 is TGTGCCATCAGTCCCCCTAGCACAGATACGCAGTATTTT. Protein sequence: CAISPPSTDTQYF.

This clonotype was seen at least ten times. The chain uses TRBV4-1 and TRBJ2-3, with 8 positions matching TRBD2. The V segment lost 4 bases and the J segment 4 bases; nucleotides outside the gene matches: 7. The CDR3 covers 15 residues. Germline V lookup: CDR1 MGHRA, CDR2 YSYEKL. CDR3 protein: CASSRLGLAADTQYF. In DNA, the CDR3 is TGCGCCAGCAGCCGTCTCGGACTAGCCGCAGATACGCAGTATTTT.

This clonotype was seen many times. The chain has TRBV20-1 and TRBJ2-5, with 9 bases identical to TRBD2. V lost 3 bases and J lost 3; bases outside the gene matches: 2. The CDR3 spans 13 residues. Per germline, CDR1 DFQATT and CDR2 SNEGSKA (reference sequence). CDR3 nucleotide sequence: TGCAGTGCTAGCCTAGCGGGGAAAGAGACCCAGTACTTC. This sequence encodes CSASLAGKETQYF.

There are many counts of this clonotype. CDR3 coding DNA: TGCGCCAGCAGCTTGATCCCGGGGAGCTCCTACAATGAGCAGTTCTTC. This gives the protein CASSLIPGSSYNEQFF. The chain uses TRBV5-1 and TRBJ2-1; a weak D match, TRBD2 (5 bases). The germline V and J ends were trimmed by 1 base and 0 bases, with 11 bases remaining between them. Germline values: CDR1 SGHRS, CDR2 YFSETQ. This CDR3 has 16 residues.

In this sample, this clonotype turned up many times. The chain has TRBV20-1 and TRBJ2-7, with unresolved D. Trimming pared 2 bases from V and 2 bases from J, leaving 10 bases between. Germline V lookup: CDR1 DFQATT, CDR2 SNEGSKA (reference sequence). The CDR3 is made up of 13 amino acids. CDR3 sequence: CSARISEPYEQYF. CDR3 DNA: TGCAGTGCTAGAATTTCGGAGCCCTACGAGCAGTACTTC.

The rearrangement links TRBV15 to TRBJ2-5, with a tentative D call TRBD2 (6 bases). With 0 bases removed from V and 3 bases from J, the gap between germline ends came to 8 bases. Per germline, CDR1 LNHNV and CDR2 YYDKDF (reference sequence). The CDR3 has 14 amino acids. DNA of the CDR3: TGTGCCACCAGCAGAGATCCGGGGGAAGAGACCCAGTACTTC. Residues: CATSRDPGEETQYF.

The gene calls are TRBV3-1 and TRBJ2-7; no clear D gene. This CDR3 has 14 residues. Trimming left V 0 bases short and J 4 bases short, with 10 bases between. Per germline, CDR1 LGHDT and CDR2 YNNKEL (reference sequence). The CDR3 loop is CASSQDKVGYEQYF. For the CDR3, the DNA is TGTGCCAGCAGCCAAGACAAGGTAGGGTACGAGCAGTACTTC.

This clonotype was picked up many times. The chain combines TRBV11-2 with TRBJ2-7; 9 bases line up with TRBD1. The CDR3 runs to 16 residues. The J segment lost 5 bases and the V segment lost 0 bases, leaving 8 bases of the junction unmatched. The V gene's germline CDR1 is SGHAT and CDR2 FQNNGV. CDR3 nucleotide sequence: TGTGCCAGCAGCTTAGACCCCACAGGGGGCGGACACGAGCAGTACTTC. This sequence encodes CASSLDPTGGGHEQYF.